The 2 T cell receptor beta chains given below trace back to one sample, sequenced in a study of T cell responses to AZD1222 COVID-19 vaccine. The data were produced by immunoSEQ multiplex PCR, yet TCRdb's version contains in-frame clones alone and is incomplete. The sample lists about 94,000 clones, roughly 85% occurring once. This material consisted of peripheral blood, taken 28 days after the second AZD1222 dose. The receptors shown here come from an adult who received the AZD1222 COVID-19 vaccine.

The CDR3 region has the DNA TGTGCCTGGAGTCCAGATACCTACGAGCAGTACTTC. This sequence encodes CAWSPDTYEQYF. The rearrangement links TRBV30 to TRBJ2-7; D unclear. Trimming removed 2 bases from V and 2 bases from J, with 7 bases in between. Germline values: CDR1 GTSNPN, CDR2 SVGIG (reference sequence). The length of the CDR3 is 12 residues.

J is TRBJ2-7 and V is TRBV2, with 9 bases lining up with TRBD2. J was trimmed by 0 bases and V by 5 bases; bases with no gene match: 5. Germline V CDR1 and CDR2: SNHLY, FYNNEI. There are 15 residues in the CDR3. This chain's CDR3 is CASSRGGASSYEQYF. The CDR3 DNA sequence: TGTGCCAGCAGTCGCGGGGGGGCAAGCTCCTACGAGCAGTACTTC. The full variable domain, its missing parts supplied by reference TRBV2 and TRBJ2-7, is EPEVTQTPSHQVTQMGQEVILRCVPISNHLYFYWYRQILGQKVEFLVSFYNNEISEKSEIFDDQFSVERPDGSNFTLKIRSTKLEDSAMYFCASSRGGASSYEQYFGPGTRLTVT.